What follows are 5 T cell receptor beta chains derived from one specimen sequenced in a study of T-cell memory formation after mild COVID-19. One entry per CDR3 protein results from TCRdb running MiXCR on the 5' RACE reads. The data show hundreds of thousands of distinct CDR3 sequences, with approximately 20% seen just once and around an eighth held by the top ten. Sequenced: PBMCs or a T cell subset sorted from them (not recorded which). These receptors came from an adult woman who had mild COVID-19 (a few samples of this study predate the infection). Cell type and time point are not known.

This clonotype has a count of ten or more. The gene calls are TRBV12-3 or TRBV12-4 and TRBJ1-1, with 7 bases aligning to TRBD1. Unmatched junction bases numbered 4, after V lost 6 bases and J lost 0 bases. This CDR3 contains 14 residues. This CDR3 reads CASSPGQLNTEAFF. The CDR3 nucleotides read TGTGCCAGCAGCCCGGGACAGTTGAACACTGAAGCTTTCTTT.

This clonotype was seen only a few times. The rearrangement links TRBV7-9 to TRBJ2-1; 7 nucleotides match TRBD2. The germline V gene encodes CDR1 SEHNR and CDR2 FQNEAQ (reference sequence). The CDR3 sequence is 17 residues long. Trimming took 5 bases from V and 4 from J; bases not matched to a gene: 14. For the CDR3, the DNA is TGTGCCAGCAGCCCTACTTCTTGGACTAGGGATTACAATGAGCAGTTCTTC. Its translation is CASSPTSWTRDYNEQFF.

The rearrangement uses TRBV24-1 and TRBJ1-1, with D maybe TRBD1 (5 bases). Germline lookup yields CDR1 KGHDR and CDR2 SFDVKD. The CDR3 has 15 residues. V gave up 7 bases and J gave up 5 bases, with 19 bases separating them. The CDR3 nucleotides read TGTGCCACCAGCTACAAACGGGACGGACATACTGAAGCTTTCTTT. It translates to CATSYKRDGHTEAFF.

The chain carries TRBV6-2 or TRBV6-3 and TRBJ2-2, with D hard to call. Germline CDR1 and CDR2: MNHEY and SVGEGT. The CDR3 extends over 16 amino acids. Trimming left V 5 bases short and J 3 bases short, with 16 bases between. The CDR3 nucleotides are TGTGCCAGCAGTAGGGTCAGGAACCATGACACCGGGGAGCTGTTTTTT. The encoded protein is CASSRVRNHDTGELFF.

The chain recombines TRBV18 with TRBJ2-7, with 9 bases lining up with TRBD2. This CDR3 is built from 16 residues. Unmatched junction bases numbered 8, after V lost 2 bases and J lost 3 bases. CDR1 KGHSH and CDR2 LQKENI come from the germline V gene. The CDR3 here is CASSPGAGGPFYEQYF. The CDR3 coding sequence is TGTGCCAGCTCACCAGGGGCGGGAGGGCCTTTCTACGAGCAGTACTTC. Drawing the rest from reference TRBV18 and TRBJ2-7, the complete variable domain is NAGVMQNPRHLVRRRGQEARLRCSPMKGHSHVYWYRQLPEEGLKFMVYLQKENIIDESGMPKERFSAEFPKEGPSILRIQQVVRGDSAAYFCASSPGAGGPFYEQYFGPGTRLTVT.